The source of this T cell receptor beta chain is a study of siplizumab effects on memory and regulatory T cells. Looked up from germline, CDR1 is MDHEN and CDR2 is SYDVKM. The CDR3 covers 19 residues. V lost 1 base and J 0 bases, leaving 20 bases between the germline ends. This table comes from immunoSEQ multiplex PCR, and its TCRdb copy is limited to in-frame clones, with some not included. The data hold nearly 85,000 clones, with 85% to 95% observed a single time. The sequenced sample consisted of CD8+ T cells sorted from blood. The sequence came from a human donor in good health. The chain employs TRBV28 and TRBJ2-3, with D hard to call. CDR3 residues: CASSLLAELTFTSTDTQYF. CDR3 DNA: TGTGCCAGCAGTTTATTGGCGGAATTAACCTTCACTAGCACAGATACGCAGTATTTT. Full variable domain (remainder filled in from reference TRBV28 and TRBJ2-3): DVKVTQSSRYLVKRTGEKVFLECVQDMDHENMFWYRQDPGLGLRLIYFSYDVKMKEKGDIPEGYSVSREKKERFSLILESASTNQTSMYLCASSLLAELTFTSTDTQYFGPGTRLTVL.